This paragraph reports one T cell receptor (beta chain). No antigen is known for it. This entry is derived from a study of cytomegalovirus exposure and HLA in healthy donors. Whole-study findings and limits: It was reported that TCR beta sequences correctly inferred the HLA-A and HLA-B alleles for most subjects. A later analysis, which compared TCR beta chains of equal frequency, found the HLA-associated ones more clonally expanded. The authors enumerated 150 to 200 TCR beta chains as linked to cytomegalovirus.

Primers included in the PCR were 60 Vbeta and 13 Jbeta primers. Data came from immunoSEQ multiplex PCR; TCRdb stores just in-frame clones and leaves some out. The data show about 73,000 clones, with 65% to 85% seen just once and about an eighth held by the top ten. This TCR came from an older man in good health and CMV-seronegative. Sequenced input: PBMCs.

This CDR3 reads CASSLQTTNEKLFF. CDR3 DNA sequence: TGTGCCAGCAGCTTACAGACAACTAATGAAAAACTGTTTTTT. The chain links TRBV7-6 to TRBJ1-4; D remains ambiguous. The germline V and J ends were trimmed by 2 bases and 0 bases, with 4 bases remaining between them. This CDR3 comprises 14 residues. From germline, CDR1 is SGHVS and CDR2 FNYEAQ.